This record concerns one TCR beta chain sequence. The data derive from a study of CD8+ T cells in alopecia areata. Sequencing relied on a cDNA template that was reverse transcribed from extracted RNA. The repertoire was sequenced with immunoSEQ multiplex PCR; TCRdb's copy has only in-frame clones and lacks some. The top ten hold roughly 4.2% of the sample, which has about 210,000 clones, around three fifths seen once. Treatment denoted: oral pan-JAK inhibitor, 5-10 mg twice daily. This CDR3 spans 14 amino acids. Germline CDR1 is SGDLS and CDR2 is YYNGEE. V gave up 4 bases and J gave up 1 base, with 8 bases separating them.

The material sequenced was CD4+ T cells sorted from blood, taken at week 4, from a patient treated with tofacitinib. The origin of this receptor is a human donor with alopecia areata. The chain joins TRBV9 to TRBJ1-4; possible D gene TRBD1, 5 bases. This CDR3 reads CASSPGLTNEKLFF. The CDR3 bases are TGTGCCAGCAGCCCGGGGCTAACTAATGAAAAACTGTTTTTT.